This TCR beta chain comes out of a study of beta chain features in type 1 diabetes. Reverse transcribing all isolated RNA meant expressed TCRB transcripts were sequenced. TCRdb's table, derived via immunoSEQ multiplex PCR, lists solely in-frame clones and lacks some. The sample includes over 120,000 clones, more than 9% of them seen just once. The germline gives CDR1 MNHNY, CDR2 SVGAGI (reference sequence). The CDR3 runs to 14 residues. With 2 bases removed from V and 7 bases from J, the gap between germline ends came to 11 bases. What was sequenced was naive CD4+ T cells from blood. The chain recombines TRBV6-6 with TRBJ2-2; a possible D gene is TRBD2 (7 bases). The sequence came from a man younger than 30 in good health. The CDR3 spells CASSYGGAGGELFF. The CDR3 DNA reads as TGTGCCAGCAGTTACGGGGGGGCAGGCGGGGAGCTGTTTTTT.